The 2 T cell receptor beta chains listed next were all sequenced from one sample in a study of cytomegalovirus exposure and HLA in healthy donors. Amplification used 60 Vbeta primers and 13 Jbeta primers. Assay used: immunoSEQ multiplex PCR; TCRdb lists only in-frame clones, some missing. The sample lists about 160,000 clones; roughly 80% were seen once. Sequenced sample: PBMCs. The origin of the receptors is a male donor in good health and CMV-seronegative.

The V and J genes are TRBV30 and TRBJ2-5, with a possible D match to TRBD2 (5 bases). This CDR3 region has 15 residues. Trimming took 0 bases from V and 5 from J, leaving 16 bases between them. Germline V lookup: CDR1 GTSNPN, CDR2 SVGIG (reference sequence). The CDR3 sequence is CAWSVRPRVSETQYF. In DNA, the CDR3 is TGTGCCTGGAGTGTTAGGCCGCGGGTTTCGGAGACCCAGTACTTC.

The chain recombines TRBV10-1 with TRBJ2-3; D is unclear. This CDR3 has 14 residues. Germline V gives CDR1 WNHNN, CDR2 SYGVQD (reference sequence). V lost 7 bases, J lost 6 bases, and 17 bases lay in between. CDR3 protein: CASNSTYYEDTQYF. CDR3 bases: TGCGCCAGCAATTCGACATATTATGAGGATACGCAGTATTTT.